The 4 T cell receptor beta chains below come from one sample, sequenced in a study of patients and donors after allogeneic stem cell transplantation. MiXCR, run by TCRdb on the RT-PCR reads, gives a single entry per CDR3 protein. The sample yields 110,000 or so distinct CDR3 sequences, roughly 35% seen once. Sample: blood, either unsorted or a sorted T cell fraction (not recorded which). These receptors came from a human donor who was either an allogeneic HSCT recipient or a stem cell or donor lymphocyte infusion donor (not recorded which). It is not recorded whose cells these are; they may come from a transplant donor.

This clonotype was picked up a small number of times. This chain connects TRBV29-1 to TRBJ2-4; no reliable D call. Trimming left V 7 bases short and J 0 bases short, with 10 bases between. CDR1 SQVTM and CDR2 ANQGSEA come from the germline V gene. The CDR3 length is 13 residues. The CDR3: CSAILTAKNIQYF. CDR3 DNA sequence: TGCAGCGCCATCCTCACAGCCAAAAACATTCAGTACTTC.

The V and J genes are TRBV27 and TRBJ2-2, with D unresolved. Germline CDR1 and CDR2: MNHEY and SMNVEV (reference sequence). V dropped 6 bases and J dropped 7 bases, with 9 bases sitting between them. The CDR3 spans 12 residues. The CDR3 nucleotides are TGTGCCAGCAGGCGACGAATCGGGGAGCTGTTTTTT. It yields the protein CASRRRIGELFF.

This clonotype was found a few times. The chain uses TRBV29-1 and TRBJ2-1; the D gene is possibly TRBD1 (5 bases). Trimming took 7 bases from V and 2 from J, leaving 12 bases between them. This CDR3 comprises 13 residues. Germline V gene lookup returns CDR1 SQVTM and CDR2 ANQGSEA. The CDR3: CSGFKGPYNEQFF. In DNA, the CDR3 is TGCAGCGGCTTCAAGGGGCCCTACAATGAGCAGTTCTTC.

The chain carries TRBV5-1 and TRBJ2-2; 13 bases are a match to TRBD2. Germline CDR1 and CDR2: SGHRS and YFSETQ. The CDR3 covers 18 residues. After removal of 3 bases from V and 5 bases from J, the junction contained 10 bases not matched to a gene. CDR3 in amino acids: CASSSGTSGAWRTGELFF. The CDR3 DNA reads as TGCGCCAGCAGCTCCGGGACTAGCGGGGCCTGGAGGACCGGGGAGCTGTTTTTT.